Sequencing of this T cell receptor beta chain was carried out in a study of blood T cell repertoires in COVID-19. For the study at large: COVID-19 samples, acute and convalescent, were from the United States, Italy and Spain.

Repertoires were generated with immunoSEQ multiplex PCR, while TCRdb's copy carries only in-frame clones and drops some. The data hold approximately 290,000 clones, with around 89% observed a single time. Deletions cut 8 bases from V and 4 bases from J, with 11 bases between. CDR3 length equals 12 residues. From germline, CDR1 is ENHRY and CDR2 SYGVKD. Sequenced input: peripheral blood. The origin of this receptor is a man under 40 with acute or convalescent COVID-19. This chain connects TRBV10-3 to TRBJ1-2, with D possibly being TRBD1 (6 bases). CDR3 sequence: CAISGQLYGYTF. CDR3 nucleotides: TGTGCCATCTCCGGACAGCTCTATGGCTACACCTTC.